What follows are 14 T cell receptor beta chains derived from one specimen sequenced in a study of OX40 agonist ivuxolimab in advanced cancers. Assay: immunoSEQ multiplex PCR; the TCRdb copy retains only in-frame clones and omits some. The sample yields 60,000 to 90,000 clones, 90% seen once. This specimen consisted of CD4+ or CD8+ T cells sorted from blood, obtained in a trial of the OX40 agonist ivuxolimab. All receptors derive from an adult with an advanced solid tumor such as melanoma, head and neck, liver or kidney cancer.

The rearrangement links TRBV9 to TRBJ1-5, with D perhaps matching TRBD1 (6 bases). The V gene's germline CDR1 is SGDLS and CDR2 YYNGEE. The CDR3 is 15 amino acids. V was cut by 1 base and J by 7 bases, with 15 bases left in between. DNA for the CDR3: TGTGCCAGCAGCGTATACTCAGGGGCAGAACAGCCCCAGCATTTT. Protein product: CASSVYSGAEQPQHF. The whole variable domain, filled in from reference TRBV9 and TRBJ1-5, reads DSGVTQTPKHLITATGQRVTLRCSPRSGDLSVYWYQQSLDQGLQFLIQYYNGEERAKGNILERFSAQQFPDLHSELNLSSLELGDSALYFCASSVYSGAEQPQHFGDGTRLSIL.

The CDR3 spells CASSIVRTGGFETQYF. For the CDR3, the DNA is TGTGCCAGTAGTATAGTTAGAACGGGGGGGTTTGAGACCCAGTACTTC. This chain connects TRBV19 to TRBJ2-5, with 8 bases fitting TRBD2. V gave up 1 base and J gave up 5 bases; unmatched junction bases: 9. Germline V lookup: CDR1 LNHDA, CDR2 SQIVND (reference sequence). This CDR3 spans 16 amino acids.

The chain uses TRBV28 and TRBJ1-1; a weak D match, TRBD1 (5 bases). The CDR3 length is 17 residues. Trimming took 7 bases from V and 0 from J, leaving 21 bases between them. Germline V CDR1 and CDR2: MDHEN, SYDVKM. CDR3 amino acids: CASTNGGTVIMNTEAFF. DNA of the CDR3: TGTGCCAGCACTAACGGGGGGACGGTCATCATGAACACTGAAGCTTTCTTT.

This sequence joins TRBV28 and TRBJ2-3, with D possibly being TRBD1 (5 bases). Trimming shortened V by 6 bases and J by 5 bases, and 15 bases separated the two germline ends. The CDR3 sequence is 14 residues long. Germline V gene lookup returns CDR1 MDHEN and CDR2 SYDVKM. For the CDR3, the DNA is TGTGCCAGCAGCCCCGTGGGGCACAGAGATACGCAGTATTTT. It encodes CASSPVGHRDTQYF.

This chain uses TRBV11-2 with TRBJ1-2; a weak D match, TRBD1 (6 bases). CDR1 is SGHAT, CDR2 FQNNGV, per germline. V was pared by 4 bases and J by 3 bases, with 12 bases between. The CDR3 has 14 residues. The CDR3 nucleotides are TGTGCCAGCAGCTCAAAGACAGGACACTATGGCTACACCTTC. Protein product: CASSSKTGHYGYTF.

The J gene is TRBJ2-7, the V gene TRBV30, with 7 bases identical to TRBD2. Germline loops: CDR1 GTSNPN, CDR2 SVGIG (reference sequence). V lost 1 base to trimming and J lost 0 bases; unmatched junction nucleotides: 6. This CDR3 region has 15 residues. The CDR3 spells CAWSAGLVSSYEQYF. The CDR3 coding sequence is TGTGCCTGGAGTGCCGGACTAGTAAGCTCCTACGAGCAGTACTTC.

J is TRBJ1-2 and V is TRBV7-2; weak D call: TRBD1 (6 bases). In germline, CDR1 is SGHTA, CDR2 FQGNSA. Deletions cut 8 bases from V and 4 bases from J, with 26 bases between. This CDR3 contains 17 residues. The CDR3 loop reads CASALSLADSMSYGYTF. CDR3 nucleotide sequence: TGTGCCAGCGCTCTGTCTTTAGCGGACAGTATGTCCTATGGCTACACCTTC.

The chain has TRBV25-1 and TRBJ2-5, with D possibly being TRBD1 (6 bases). The V end was cut by 10 bases, the J end by 6 bases, with 12 bases between. CDR1 is MGHDK, CDR2 SYGVNS, per germline. The CDR3 contains 11 residues. The CDR3 here is CATGQSQTQYF. CDR3 DNA: TGTGCCACGGGACAATCACAGACCCAGTACTTC.

V usage is TRBV6-1 and J usage is TRBJ2-7; 10 bases align to TRBD2. Losses at the gene ends were 0 bases for V and 7 bases for J; bases not matched to a gene: 15. CDR1 is MNHNS and CDR2 is SASEGT in the germline V gene. The CDR3 spans 18 residues. The CDR3: CASSEALLVAGGLGEQYF. In DNA form, the CDR3 reads TGTGCCAGCAGTGAAGCGCTTCTGGTAGCGGGAGGATTGGGTGAGCAGTACTTC.

The rearrangement uses TRBV6-5 and TRBJ2-1; tentative D call: TRBD2 (5 bases). The CDR3 contains 13 residues. Deletions cut 8 bases from V and 7 bases from J, with 15 bases between. Germline V gene sequence: CDR1 MNHEY, CDR2 SVGAGI. CDR3 sequence (DNA): TGTGCCAGCCAGAGGGCCGAGGGTAATGAGCAGTTCTTC. Translation gives CASQRAEGNEQFF.

The rearrangement links TRBV11-3 to TRBJ2-5, with 8 bases identical to TRBD2. The CDR3 sequence is 13 residues long. The junction had 4 bases not matched to a gene; V was cut back by 5 bases and J by 5 bases. Looked up from germline, CDR1 is SGHNT and CDR2 is YENEEA. The CDR3 here is CASSRGGSETQYF. DNA of the CDR3: TGTGCCAGCAGCCGCGGGGGGTCGGAGACCCAGTACTTC.

This chain links TRBV10-3 with TRBJ1-6; D might be TRBD1 (6 bases). The CDR3 runs 15 residues. Deletions cut 2 bases from V and 9 bases from J, with 14 bases between. CDR1 is ENHRY and CDR2 is SYGVKD in the germline V gene. In DNA, the CDR3 is TGTGCCATCAGTGAGGCACAGGGCAACGGTTCACCCCTCCACTTT. Protein product: CAISEAQGNGSPLHF.

The rearrangement links TRBV4-3 to TRBJ2-1; a possible D gene is TRBD2 (6 bases). Trimming took 1 base from V and 2 from J, leaving 12 bases between them. Looked up from germline, CDR1 is LGHNA and CDR2 is YSLEER. CDR3 length: 16 residues. CDR3: CASSQGGGETYNEQFF. The CDR3 DNA follows: TGCGCCAGCAGCCAAGGCGGCGGGGAAACCTACAATGAGCAGTTCTTC.

This rearrangement joins TRBV6-5 to TRBJ2-7; 8 bases are shared with TRBD2. With V trimmed by 6 bases and J by 3 bases, 10 bases remained unmatched. Looked up from germline, CDR1 is MNHEY and CDR2 is SVGAGI. This CDR3 comprises 15 residues. The CDR3 coding sequence is TGTGCCAGCAGACAATACCGGCTAGCGGGCTACGAGCAGTACTTC. This sequence encodes CASRQYRLAGYEQYF.